This T cell receptor beta chain was observed in a study of blood T cell repertoires in COVID-19. Study summary: The United States, Italy and Spain supplied acute and convalescent COVID-19 samples. Sources were T cells, B-cell-depleted T cells, or PBMCs; the material itself was cDNA or gDNA.

Trimming removed 4 bases from V and 6 bases from J, with 17 bases in between. Germline CDR1 is SGHTS and CDR2 is YDEGEE. There are 15 residues in the CDR3. The authors' processing: The assay estimated nucleated cells by amplifying reference gene primers. TCRdb keeps only in-frame clones here, not all; method: immunoSEQ multiplex PCR. That table supplies the V and J calls and clone size; D and trimming were determined from the DNA. The sample holds about 55,000 clones; over 80% are singletons and the top ten take under 2%. The gene calls are TRBV5-8 and TRBJ1-5; TRBD1 is a possible D gene (5 bases). The sequence was collected from a woman aged 60-75 years with acute or convalescent COVID-19. The sequenced sample was peripheral blood. In nucleotides, the CDR3 is TGTGCCAGCAGCCCTAAAGGAGGCGGGGGTCAGCCCCAGCATTTT. Protein product: CASSPKGGGGQPQHF.